The T cell receptor beta chain under discussion was sequenced for a study of blood T cell repertoires in COVID-19. The V gene lost 4 bases and the J gene lost 8 bases, with 11 bases spanning the gap. The length of the CDR3 is 11 residues. Germline CDR1 reads DFQATT; CDR2 reads SNEGSKA (reference sequence). Only in-frame clones appear in the TCRdb table, and some are missing; sequencing was by immunoSEQ multiplex PCR. Found here are fewer than 700,000 clones, roughly nine tenths of them singletons; the top ten hold roughly 8.3%. This chain connects TRBV20-1 to TRBJ1-2, with no clear D. Source material: peripheral blood. This TCR derives from a woman aged 45-65 years with COVID-19, enrolled during active disease. CDR3 in DNA: TGCAGTGCTACGATACATGGCGGCTACACCTTC. Translating it yields CSATIHGGYTF.